These 26 T cell receptor beta chains share one sample of origin, sequenced in a study of PD-1 blockade in classical Hodgkin lymphoma (dated by TCRdb to 2019 to 2021). The library was built by means of the immunoSEQ multiplex PCR assay. Entries here come from immuneACCESS through TCRdb and include only in-frame sequences with V and J called. Some clones fail to appear in such tables; in the studies checked, an unresolved V gene covers under half of the shortfall, and the cause of the remainder is unknown. The sample profile shows about 97,000 clones; over 80% of them were found once. Jointly, the top ten make up roughly an eighth of the sample. The time point label, read with the paper, signifies: cycle 1 day 1 (C1D1), immediately before nivolumab initiation. Every trial patient had relapsed following autologous stem cell transplantation, and prior brentuximab vedotin exposure was what differed among cohorts A, B and C.

The material was peripheral blood mononuclear cells (PBMCs), obtained at baseline. The source is a human donor with classical Hodgkin lymphoma.

This clone was seen repeatedly, ten times or more. This chain connects TRBV6-5 to TRBJ1-4; D is perhaps TRBD1 (5 bases). CDR3 length: 14 residues. V shed 6 bases and J shed 0 bases, with 8 bases lying between them. Germline V gene lookup returns CDR1 MNHEY and CDR2 SVGAGI. The CDR3 region is CASRDTATNEKLFF. The CDR3 nucleotides read TGTGCCAGCAGGGACACCGCAACTAATGAAAAACTGTTTTTT.

V usage is TRBV5-1 and J usage is TRBJ2-7, with TRBD2 matching 8 bases. After removal of 4 bases from V and 1 base from J, the junction contained 13 bases not matched to a gene. Germline loops: CDR1 SGHRS, CDR2 YFSETQ. The CDR3 length is 17 residues. CDR3 in amino acids: CASSPQISSGPSYEQYF. CDR3 DNA sequence: TGCGCCAGCAGCCCGCAGATCTCTAGCGGGCCTTCCTACGAGCAGTACTTC.

This rearrangement joins TRBV4-1 to TRBJ2-3, with no clear D. Germline V gives CDR1 MGHRA, CDR2 YSYEKL. V gave up 1 base and J gave up 0 bases, with 11 bases separating them. The CDR3 covers 16 residues. In DNA, the CDR3 is TGCGCCAGCAGCCAAGCTACCGGGTTTAGCACAGATACGCAGTATTTT. Its translation is CASSQATGFSTDTQYF.

The V gene is TRBV4-1, the J gene TRBJ2-7; 8 nucleotides agree with TRBD2. The CDR3 extends over 16 amino acids. From germline, CDR1 is MGHRA and CDR2 YSYEKL. Losses at the gene ends were 1 base for V and 4 bases for J; bases not matched to a gene: 9. The CDR3 reads CASSQGRSSGDYEQYF. The CDR3 DNA reads TGCGCCAGCAGCCAAGGGAGGAGTAGCGGGGATTACGAGCAGTACTTC.

This clone was recorded only once. This rearrangement joins TRBV4-1 to TRBJ1-4; D is undetermined. Germline CDR1 is MGHRA and CDR2 is YSYEKL. The CDR3 contains 17 residues. The V end was cut by 6 bases, the J end by 4 bases, with 21 bases between. This chain's CDR3 is CASSRPLGPSNNEKLFF. CDR3 sequence (DNA): TGCGCCAGCAGTCGACCCCTTGGACCGAGCAATAATGAAAAACTGTTTTTT.

The chain recombines TRBV4-1 with TRBJ2-7; D may be TRBD1 or TRBD2 (5 bases each). Germline loops: CDR1 MGHRA, CDR2 YSYEKL. The V end lost 3 bases, the J end lost 7 bases, and 16 bases lay between the germline ends. The CDR3 totals 14 residues. The CDR3 is CASSHPGREGEQYF. Written as DNA, the CDR3 is TGCGCCAGCAGCCACCCGGGACGGGAAGGGGAGCAGTACTTC.

The rearrangement links TRBV5-1 to TRBJ1-4; no reliable D call. The CDR3 extends over 13 amino acids. Germline V gene sequence: CDR1 SGHRS, CDR2 YFSETQ. The ends were cut back, 6 bases at V and 2 bases at J, with 8 bases in the middle. DNA for the CDR3: TGCGCCAGCACTATAGGGACTAATGAAAAACTGTTTTTT. Its protein is CASTIGTNEKLFF.

This chain joins TRBV15 and TRBJ1-5; TRBD1 is a possible D gene (6 bases). The CDR3 covers 15 residues. The germline gives CDR1 LNHNV, CDR2 YYDKDF (reference sequence). V lost 0 bases and J lost 6, with 12 bases in between. CDR3 residues: CATSREQGSGQPQHF. CDR3 nucleotide sequence: TGTGCCACCAGCAGAGAGCAGGGGAGTGGTCAGCCCCAGCATTTT.

A remark on this clone: This same CDR3 is encoded by further DNA sequences in the sample. The rearrangement joins TRBV7-3 to TRBJ2-7; D gene ambiguous. The CDR3 loop spans 13 amino acids. Trimming took 5 bases from V and 4 from J, leaving 12 bases between them. Germline CDR1 SGHTA, CDR2 FQGTGA. CDR3 in DNA: TGTGCCAGCAGCCCTGGACGGCTTTACGAGCAGTACTTC. It codes for CASSPGRLYEQYF.

The chain couples TRBV6-1 to TRBJ2-4; maybe TRBD2 (6 bases). CDR1 and CDR2 (germline): MNHNS, SASEGT. Trimming pared 0 bases from V and 7 bases from J, leaving 7 bases between. The CDR3 extends over 13 amino acids. CDR3 in DNA: TGTGCCAGCAGTGAAGCTCGGGGGAACATTCAGTACTTC. Its protein is CASSEARGNIQYF.

This clone was seen a few times. This chain links TRBV19 with TRBJ1-2; D is unresolved. The CDR3 length is 12 residues. CDR1 and CDR2 from the germline V gene are LNHDA and SQIVND (reference sequence). Trimming pared 5 bases from V and 8 bases from J, leaving 12 bases between. The DNA of the CDR3 is TGTGCCAGTAGTTGGGCTCGGTGGGGCTACACCTTC. It codes for CASSWARWGYTF. Supplemented by reference TRBV19 and TRBJ1-2, the full variable domain reads DGGITQSPKYLFRKEGQNVTLSCEQNLNHDAMYWYRQDPGQGLRLIYYSQIVNDFQKGDIAEGYSVSREKKESFPLTVTSAQKNPTAFYLCASSWARWGYTFGSGTRLTVV.

The chain has TRBV10-3 and TRBJ2-3; 10 nucleotides match TRBD1. The ends lost 6 bases at V and 4 bases at J; junction bases unmatched: 7. From germline, CDR1 is ENHRY and CDR2 SYGVKD. The CDR3 has 15 amino acids. The CDR3 is CAISPGQGTPDTQYF. The DNA for the CDR3 is TGTGCCATCAGCCCGGGACAGGGGACCCCAGATACGCAGTATTTT.

This chain joins TRBV18 and TRBJ2-5; TRBD2 might be the D (6 bases). Trimming took off 3 bases at V and 2 bases at J, with 13 bases between the two ends. Germline V gene sequence: CDR1 KGHSH, CDR2 LQKENI. The CDR3 extends over 15 amino acids. The CDR3 region has the DNA TGTGCCAGCTCACCGGCTAGCGTTGGGCAAGAGACCCAGTACTTC. Its protein is CASSPASVGQETQYF.

The chain joins TRBV10-3 to TRBJ1-1, with 8 bases fitting TRBD1. The germline V gene encodes CDR1 ENHRY and CDR2 SYGVKD. The ends lost 2 bases at V and 7 bases at J; junction bases unmatched: 6. CDR3 length: 14 amino acids. CDR3 residues: CAISEVRGRGEAFF. In nucleotides, the CDR3 is TGTGCCATCAGTGAGGTCAGGGGGCGCGGTGAAGCTTTCTTT.

The V gene is TRBV7-2, the J gene TRBJ2-3, with D maybe TRBD1 (6 bases). V lost 4 bases, J lost 2 bases, and 19 bases lay in between. Germline CDR1 is SGHTA and CDR2 is FQGNSA. The CDR3 spans 17 residues. CDR3 sequence: CASSSSPGHLSTDTQYF. The CDR3 DNA reads as TGTGCCAGCAGCTCCTCTCCGGGACATCTATCCACAGATACGCAGTATTTT. The full variable domain, rest sourced from reference TRBV7-2 and TRBJ2-3, is GAGVSQSPSNKVTEKGKDVELRCDPISGHTALYWYRQSLGQGLEFLIYFQGNSAPDKSGLPSDRFSAERTGGSVSTLTIQRTQQEDSAVYLCASSSSPGHLSTDTQYFGPGTRLTVL.

The chain uses TRBV7-2 and TRBJ1-1; TRBD1 might be the D (5 bases). Germline CDR1 reads SGHTA; CDR2 reads FQGNSA. This CDR3 region has 16 residues. Trimming took off 1 base at V and 0 bases at J, with 12 bases between the two ends. CDR3 loop: CASSLGGPGVNTEAFF. As DNA, the CDR3 is TGTGCCAGCAGCTTAGGGGGACCGGGGGTGAACACTGAAGCTTTCTTT.

The chain is built from TRBV5-1 and TRBJ1-1; D is ambiguous. V lost 5 bases, J lost 6 bases, and 11 bases lay in between. This CDR3 contains 12 residues. CDR1 is SGHRS, CDR2 YFSETQ, per germline. CDR3 DNA sequence: TGCGCCAGCAGAGAAGGAGGGTCTGAAGCTTTCTTT. This sequence encodes CASREGGSEAFF.

This chain joins TRBV7-7 and TRBJ2-5; D is possibly TRBD1 (6 bases). The length of the CDR3 is 13 residues. Germline V lookup: CDR1 SSHAT, CDR2 FNYEAQ (reference sequence). With 2 bases removed from V and 3 bases from J, the gap between germline ends came to 7 bases. CDR3: CASSLRGKETQYF. Here the CDR3 DNA reads TGTGCCAGCAGCTTAAGGGGGAAAGAGACCCAGTACTTC.

V is TRBV6-5 and J is TRBJ1-2, with D perhaps matching TRBD1 (6 bases). V gave up 5 bases and J gave up 13 bases, with 17 bases separating them. The V gene's germline CDR1 is MNHEY and CDR2 SVGAGI. The CDR3 is made up of 12 amino acids. The DNA of the CDR3 is TGTGCCAGCAGTGAAGTGACAGGCGGTTTCACCTTC. Encoded protein: CASSEVTGGFTF.

The genes are TRBV18 and TRBJ1-1; tentatively, D is TRBD1 (6 bases). The V end lost 2 bases, the J end lost 8 bases, and 18 bases lay between the germline ends. This CDR3 contains 15 residues. Per germline, CDR1 KGHSH and CDR2 LQKENI. The CDR3 here is CASSPANTGLTEAFF. In nucleotides, the CDR3 is TGTGCCAGCTCACCAGCCAACACAGGGCTCACCGAAGCTTTCTTT.

The chain is built from TRBV6-5 and TRBJ2-1; the D gene is possibly TRBD2 (6 bases). The V gene lost 0 bases and the J gene lost 6 bases, with 9 bases spanning the gap. The CDR3 totals 14 residues. From germline, CDR1 is MNHEY and CDR2 SVGAGI. The CDR3 DNA follows: TGTGCCAGCAGTTACTCCGGGAGTTTCAATGAGCAGTTCTTC. It yields the protein CASSYSGSFNEQFF.

This clone has just one count. V and J are TRBV27 and TRBJ1-4, with D unresolved. Germline-derived CDR1 and CDR2 are MNHEY and SMNVEV (reference sequence). This CDR3 comprises 14 residues. V was clipped by 2 bases and J by 11 bases, with 15 bases between them. CDR3 bases: TGTGCCAGCAGTTTAACATCCCCGGGAGGGAAACTGTTTTTT. Encoded protein: CASSLTSPGGKLFF. Complete variable domain (other parts from reference TRBV27 and TRBJ1-4): EAQVTQNPRYLITVTGKKLTVTCSQNMNHEYMSWYRQDPGLGLRQIYYSMNVEVTDKGDVPEGYKVSRKEKRNFPLILESPSPNQTSLYFCASSLTSPGGKLFFGSGTQLSVL.

This chain links TRBV7-2 with TRBJ2-1, with 9 bases identical to TRBD2. This CDR3 is 15 amino acids long. Germline V gene sequence: CDR1 SGHTA, CDR2 FQGNSA. The ends lost 5 bases at V and 7 bases at J; junction bases unmatched: 9. This chain's CDR3 is CASSLEAGGYNEQFF. The CDR3 DNA follows: TGTGCCAGCAGCCTAGAGGCGGGAGGGTATAATGAGCAGTTCTTC.

The chain joins TRBV28 to TRBJ1-2, with TRBD1 matching 8 bases. This CDR3 contains 15 residues. V trimming: 5 bases; J trimming: 4 bases; junction bases outside the gene matches: 9. CDR1 MDHEN and CDR2 SYDVKM come from the germline V gene. This CDR3 is CASSTPQGVGYGYTF. In nucleotides, the CDR3 is TGTGCCAGCAGTACCCCACAGGGGGTAGGCTATGGCTACACCTTC.

The V and J genes are TRBV25-1 and TRBJ1-1; D is possibly TRBD1 (6 bases). In germline, CDR1 is MGHDK, CDR2 SYGVNS. The CDR3 is 14 amino acids. V was cut by 8 bases and J by 4 bases, with 17 bases left in between. CDR3 sequence (DNA): TGTGCCAGCCAAGAACAGGGAGGAGTCACTGAAGCTTTCTTT. This encodes CASQEQGGVTEAFF.

CDR3: CASSPGQATTNEQFF. CDR3 sequence (DNA): TGTGCCAGCAGCCCTGGGCAGGCTACAACTAATGAGCAGTTCTTC. V gene TRBV5-5 combines with J gene TRBJ2-1, with D unclear. The CDR3 is 15 residues long. The V and J ends lost 4 bases and 7 bases respectively, with 18 bases between them. Germline V gives CDR1 SGHKS, CDR2 YYEKEE (reference sequence). Full variable domain (remainder filled in from reference TRBV5-5 and TRBJ2-1): DAGVTQSPTHLIKTRGQQVTLRCSPISGHKSVSWYQQVLGQGPQFIFQYYEKEERGRGNFPDRFSARQFPNYSSELNVNALLLGDSALYLCASSPGQATTNEQFFGPGTRLTVL.